This TCR beta chain appears in the sequencing data of a study of beta chain features in type 1 diabetes. In regard to this clone: The antigen is not known.

Study-level points and caveats: Whether HLA type influences TCRB rearrangement remained unresolved here. PCR could preferentially amplify shorter templates, alike in patients and controls. When Type 1 diabetes patients were examined, their TCRB CDR3s proved moderately but significantly shorter in all four CD4+ subsets.

V lost 7 bases to trimming and J lost 0 bases; unmatched junction nucleotides: 7. CDR3 length: 15 amino acids. CDR1 and CDR2 from the germline V gene are LNHDA and SQIVND (reference sequence). Expressed TCRB transcripts were sequenced because the entire RNA isolate underwent reverse transcription. Sequencing used immunoSEQ multiplex PCR; TCRdb keeps in-frame clones, though not all of them. Counted here are tens of thousands of clones, 52% occurring once; the ten biggest clones make up 2.6%. The sample comprised Tregs from blood. This TCR came from a woman aged 35 to 49 with type 1 diabetes. The gene calls are TRBV19 and TRBJ2-3; 7 positions agree with TRBD2. The CDR3 sequence is CASNPGRGSTDTQYF. The CDR3 DNA reads TGTGCCAGTAACCCTGGGCGGGGGAGCACAGATACGCAGTATTTT.